This TCR beta chain appears in the sequencing data of a study of blood T cell repertoires in COVID-19. This CDR3 region has 16 residues. Germline values: CDR1 SGHAT, CDR2 FQNNGV. V was pared by 5 bases and J by 0 bases, with 15 bases between. Some clones are missing from TCRdb's copy, which holds only in-frame ones; the method was immunoSEQ multiplex PCR. The sample holds 450,000 or so clones, around nine tenths seen once. The rearrangement links TRBV11-2 to TRBJ2-3; the D is unclear. Sequencing was done on a sample of peripheral blood. The TCR sequence derives from a man between 18 and 29 years old with COVID-19, enrolled during active disease. This CDR3 reads CASSPGFGPSTDTQYF. The CDR3 DNA reads as TGTGCCAGCAGCCCCGGGTTTGGTCCTAGCACAGATACGCAGTATTTT. The full variable domain, its missing parts supplied by reference TRBV11-2 and TRBJ2-3, is EAGVAQSPRYKIIEKRQSVAFWCNPISGHATLYWYQQILGQGPKLLIQFQNNGVVDDSQLPKDRFSAERLKGVDSTLKIQPAKLEDSAVYLCASSPGFGPSTDTQYFGPGTRLTVL.